This T cell receptor beta chain is drawn from a study of T cells in localized non-small cell lung cancer. Regarding this clone: Its antigen is currently unknown.

Method: immunoSEQ multiplex PCR; TCRdb's copy keeps in-frame clones and lacks some. The repertoire holds roughly 58,000 clones, with 80% to 90% as singletons. Study-wide results and caveats: Uninvolved adjacent lung showed higher T cell clonality than tumor. Of the top 100 tumor clones, median roughly 53 were in adjacent lung, approximately 30 among its top 100. Prolonged overall survival went with higher T cell density in the blood. Sequencing, confined to only one tumor region, leaves heterogeneity possible.

Germline V gives CDR1 SGHRS, CDR2 YFSETQ. V lost 5 bases to trimming and J lost 0 bases, with 15 bases between them. This CDR3 has 17 residues. This TCR derives from a man aged 40-75 years with stage II lung adenocarcinoma. The V gene is TRBV5-1, the J gene TRBJ2-6; possibly TRBD1 for D (6 bases). Sample: PBMCs, taken before any cancer treatment. The CDR3 bases are TGCGCCAGCAGGTATTTTATGACAGGCTCTGGGGCCAACGTCCTGACTTTC. Protein product: CASRYFMTGSGANVLTF.